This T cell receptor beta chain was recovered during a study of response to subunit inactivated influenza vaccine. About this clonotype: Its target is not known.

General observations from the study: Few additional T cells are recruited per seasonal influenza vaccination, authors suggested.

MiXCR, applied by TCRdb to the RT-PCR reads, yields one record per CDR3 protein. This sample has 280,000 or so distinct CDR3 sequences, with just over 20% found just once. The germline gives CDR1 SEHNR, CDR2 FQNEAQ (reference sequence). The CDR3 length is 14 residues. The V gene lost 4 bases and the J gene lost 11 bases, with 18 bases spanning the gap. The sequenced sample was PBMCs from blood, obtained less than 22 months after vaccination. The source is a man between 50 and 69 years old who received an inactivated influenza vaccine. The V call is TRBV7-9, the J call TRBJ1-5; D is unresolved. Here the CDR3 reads CASSSGKIHGTQHF. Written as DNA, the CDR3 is TGTGCCAGCAGCTCCGGAAAGATCCACGGTACCCAGCATTTT.